Following are 3 T cell receptor beta chains from one sample sequenced in a study of response to subunit inactivated influenza vaccine. Via MiXCR, TCRdb re-called the RT-PCR reads, giving one row per CDR3 protein. The table lists 500,000 to 750,000 distinct CDR3 sequences, around 15% of them singletons. This sample comprised PBMCs from blood, obtained 12 days after vaccination. Receptors originate from a man in his forties or fifties who received an inactivated influenza vaccine.

This clonotype was counted between two and nine times. The chain recombines TRBV4-3 with TRBJ1-2; 7 bases fit TRBD1. With 3 bases clipped from V and 0 bases from J, the junction kept 4 bases outside the gene matches. This CDR3 comprises 15 residues. Germline V gene sequence: CDR1 LGHNA, CDR2 YSLEER. The CDR3 region is CASSQVGQTNYGYTF. CDR3 sequence (DNA): TGCGCCAGCAGCCAGGTGGGACAGACTAACTATGGCTACACCTTC.

This clonotype was detected a few times. The V and J genes are TRBV6-1 and TRBJ2-7; tentatively, D is TRBD1 (5 bases). Germline V gene data show CDR1 as MNHNS and CDR2 as SASEGT. Trimming removed 6 bases at V and 0 bases at J, with 15 bases between. This CDR3 is 15 amino acids long. In nucleotides, the CDR3 is TGTGCCAGCAGGGGCTGGGCAGACAGCTCCTACGAGCAGTACTTC. Protein: CASRGWADSSYEQYF.

The V gene is TRBV29-1, the J gene TRBJ2-3; D unresolved. The V end was cut by 5 bases, the J end by 4 bases, with 10 bases between. Looked up from germline, CDR1 is SQVTM and CDR2 is ANQGSEA. CDR3 length: 12 residues. The CDR3 coding sequence is TGCAGCGTTAGGATTCCCCCAGATACGCAGTATTTT. Protein product: CSVRIPPDTQYF.